The 20 T cell receptor beta chains below all came from one sample that was sequenced in a study of T cell responses to AZD1222 COVID-19 vaccine. Clones were sequenced by immunoSEQ multiplex PCR, and TCRdb holds only the in-frame ones, with some missing. The table includes about 76,000 clones, more than 75% detected once. The sequenced sample was peripheral blood, obtained on day 0 of MenACWY control vaccination. The receptor set was obtained from an adult in good health.

DNA of the CDR3: TGTGCCAGCAGTCGGTTCGAGCTCGTTAATAATGAGCAGTTCTTC. Encoded protein: CASSRFELVNNEQFF. V and J are TRBV28 and TRBJ2-1; D gene unclear. Germline V gene data show CDR1 as MDHEN and CDR2 as SYDVKM. The V end was cut by 5 bases, the J end by 7 bases, with 18 bases between. The CDR3 is 15 residues long.

The J gene is TRBJ2-2, the V gene TRBV19; 10 nucleotides line up with TRBD2. The ends lost 5 bases at V and 5 bases at J; junction bases unmatched: 5. Germline V gene lookup returns CDR1 LNHDA and CDR2 SQIVND (reference sequence). The CDR3 sequence is 15 residues long. CDR3 bases: TGTGCCAGTAGTCCTAGCGGGAGAGATACCGGGGAGCTGTTTTTT. As protein: CASSPSGRDTGELFF. The variable domain in full, completed from reference TRBV19 and TRBJ2-2, reads DGGITQSPKYLFRKEGQNVTLSCEQNLNHDAMYWYRQDPGQGLRLIYYSQIVNDFQKGDIAEGYSVSREKKESFPLTVTSAQKNPTAFYLCASSPSGRDTGELFFGEGSRLTVL.

CDR3 sequence (DNA): TGTGCCAGTAGTGAGGGACAGGGCGGCAATGAGCAGTTCTTC. Its protein product is CASSEGQGGNEQFF. The chain has TRBV19 and TRBJ2-1; 9 positions match TRBD1. The trim removed 5 bases at V and 6 bases at J, leaving 5 bases unmatched. CDR1 LNHDA and CDR2 SQIVND come from the germline V gene (reference sequence). The CDR3 covers 14 residues.

The chain uses TRBV19 and TRBJ2-4; the D gene is possibly TRBD2 (6 bases). Germline V gene lookup returns CDR1 LNHDA and CDR2 SQIVND (reference sequence). The CDR3 runs to 14 residues. The V and J ends lost 3 bases and 14 bases respectively, with 20 bases between them. CDR3 loop: CASSMEQPGGREYF. The CDR3 DNA reads as TGTGCCAGTAGTATGGAACAGCCTGGAGGGAGAGAGTACTTC.

The chain uses TRBV19 and TRBJ1-5, with D unresolved. V shed 10 bases and J shed 6 bases, with 19 bases lying between them. The CDR3 spans 14 residues. Germline V CDR1 and CDR2: LNHDA, SQIVND (reference sequence). CDR3 sequence (DNA): TGTGCCACCTGCGCGAGGATTTGGACTCAGCCCCAGCATTTT. This translates into CATCARIWTQPQHF.

The chain carries TRBV6-6 and TRBJ2-7; D may be TRBD1 or TRBD2 (5 bases each). CDR1 is MNHNY, CDR2 SVGAGI, per germline (reference sequence). V lost 7 bases and J lost 3, with 10 bases in between. CDR3 size: 12 residues. The CDR3 bases are TGTGCCAGCACCGGGGCCAGCTACGAGCAGTACTTC. It yields the protein CASTGASYEQYF.

The J gene is TRBJ2-7, the V gene TRBV4-3; D is unclear. This CDR3 has 15 residues. Germline-derived CDR1 and CDR2 are LGHNA and YSLEER. V was cut by 0 bases and J by 2 bases, with 11 bases left in between. CDR3 DNA: TGCGCCAGCAGCCAAGATCTTAGAACTACCTACGAGCAGTACTTC. Its translation is CASSQDLRTTYEQYF.

This chain uses TRBV5-1 with TRBJ1-5; D is uncertain. Trimming removed 0 bases from V and 1 base from J, with 11 bases in between. This CDR3 is built from 16 residues. Germline loops: CDR1 SGHRS, CDR2 YFSETQ. The DNA of the CDR3 is TGCGCCAGCAGCTTGGAGGGCGGAAGGAGCAATCAGCCCCAGCATTTT. It encodes CASSLEGGRSNQPQHF.

The gene calls are TRBV29-1 and TRBJ2-7, with TRBD2 matching over 7 bases. Germline trimming cut 5 bases from V and 3 bases from J; bases unmatched to any gene: 4. Germline CDR1 and CDR2: SQVTM and ANQGSEA. CDR3 size: 12 residues. The CDR3 region has the DNA TGCAGCGTTTGGGGGGGATACTACGAGCAGTACTTC. Translation gives CSVWGGYYEQYF.

This chain joins TRBV11-2 and TRBJ2-1, with 8 bases identical to TRBD1. V was pared by 4 bases and J by 9 bases, with 5 bases of the junction left unmatched. The CDR3 spans 13 residues. The germline CDR1 and CDR2 sequences are SGHAT and FQNNGV. The CDR3 DNA follows: TGTGCCAGCAGCTCCCAGGGGGCGGGTGAGCAGTTCTTC. Translated: CASSSQGAGEQFF.

The V gene is TRBV7-2, the J gene TRBJ2-7; TRBD2 agrees at 7 bases. Germline assignment: CDR1 SGHTA and CDR2 FQGNSA. J gave up 3 bases and V 3 bases, and 8 bases lay outside the gene matches. The CDR3 sequence is 15 residues long. The CDR3 loop reads CASSLGGAGDYEQYF. The DNA of the CDR3 is TGTGCCAGCAGCTTGGGAGGGGCAGGAGACTACGAGCAGTACTTC.

This clone appeared once. This chain joins TRBV5-1 and TRBJ1-1; the D is unclear. Germline lookup yields CDR1 SGHRS and CDR2 YFSETQ. CDR3 length: 18 amino acids. Trimming left V 0 bases short and J 6 bases short, with 24 bases between. The CDR3 spells CASSLVFGSPLRESEAFF. CDR3 sequence (DNA): TGCGCCAGCAGCTTGGTATTCGGGTCGCCTCTTCGCGAGTCTGAAGCTTTCTTT.

The V gene is TRBV7-9, the J gene TRBJ2-7, with D perhaps TRBD1 (5 bases). Germline V lookup: CDR1 SEHNR, CDR2 FQNEAQ (reference sequence). This CDR3 region has 16 residues. V shed 5 bases and J shed 4 bases, with 21 bases lying between them. The CDR3 loop is CASSPSPGAVLYEQYF. In DNA form, the CDR3 reads TGTGCCAGCAGCCCCTCACCTGGGGCGGTACTATACGAGCAGTACTTC.

The chain has TRBV4-2 and TRBJ1-1; D gene uncertain. The ends were cut back, 1 base at V and 8 bases at J, with 11 bases in the middle. Per germline, CDR1 LGHNA and CDR2 YNFKEQ. The CDR3 length is 13 residues. CDR3 sequence: CASSQVVKSEAFF. CDR3 in DNA: TGTGCCAGCAGCCAAGTCGTAAAAAGCGAAGCTTTCTTT.

The genes are TRBV7-9 and TRBJ1-6, with D possibly being TRBD1 (5 bases). Trimming removed 2 bases from V and 0 bases from J, with 14 bases in between. The CDR3 runs 18 residues. CDR1 is SEHNR and CDR2 is FQNEAQ in the germline V gene (reference sequence). CDR3: CASSLRGRGSSYNSPLHF. The CDR3 nucleotides read TGTGCCAGCAGCTTACGGGGACGCGGGAGCTCCTATAATTCACCCCTCCACTTT.

The chain has TRBV12-3 or TRBV12-4 and TRBJ2-2; no definite D call. V dropped 3 bases and J dropped 4 bases, with 6 bases sitting between them. The CDR3 has 13 residues. CDR3 nucleotide sequence: TGTGCCAGCAGTTTGATGGGCACCGGGGAGCTGTTTTTT. It translates to CASSLMGTGELFF.

The chain uses TRBV27 and TRBJ1-1; no firm D call. The CDR3 runs to 16 residues. CDR1 and CDR2 (germline): MNHEY, SMNVEV (reference sequence). The germline V and J ends were trimmed by 2 bases and 5 bases, with 18 bases remaining between them. This CDR3 is CASSLVDDAGRTEAFF. The CDR3 DNA reads TGTGCCAGCAGTTTAGTAGACGACGCGGGTAGGACTGAAGCTTTCTTT.

This sequence joins TRBV4-3 and TRBJ1-5; D ambiguous. Deletions cut 0 bases from V and 9 bases from J, with 18 bases between. Germline CDR1 LGHNA, CDR2 YSLEER. The CDR3 sequence is 16 residues long. The CDR3 sequence: CASSQDRVGPAGPQHF. Written as DNA, the CDR3 is TGCGCCAGCAGCCAAGATCGAGTGGGCCCCGCGGGGCCCCAGCATTTT.

The chain recombines TRBV4-3 with TRBJ2-3; TRBD2 aligns across 8 bases. The CDR3 runs to 17 residues. V gave up 2 bases and J gave up 4 bases; unmatched junction bases: 11. CDR1 is LGHNA, CDR2 YSLEER, per germline. CDR3 sequence: CASSQMGPGGRPDTQYF. For the CDR3, the DNA is TGCGCCAGCAGCCAAATGGGGCCGGGAGGGCGCCCAGATACGCAGTATTTT.

The chain is built from TRBV7-2 and TRBJ2-3, with D possibly matching TRBD1 (6 bases). The germline V gene has CDR1 SGHTA and CDR2 FQGNSA. With 1 base removed from V and 1 base from J, the gap between germline ends came to 9 bases. This CDR3 is 15 amino acids long. This chain's CDR3 is CASSLEGHRTDTQYF. CDR3 DNA: TGTGCCAGCAGCTTAGAGGGACACCGCACAGATACGCAGTATTTT.